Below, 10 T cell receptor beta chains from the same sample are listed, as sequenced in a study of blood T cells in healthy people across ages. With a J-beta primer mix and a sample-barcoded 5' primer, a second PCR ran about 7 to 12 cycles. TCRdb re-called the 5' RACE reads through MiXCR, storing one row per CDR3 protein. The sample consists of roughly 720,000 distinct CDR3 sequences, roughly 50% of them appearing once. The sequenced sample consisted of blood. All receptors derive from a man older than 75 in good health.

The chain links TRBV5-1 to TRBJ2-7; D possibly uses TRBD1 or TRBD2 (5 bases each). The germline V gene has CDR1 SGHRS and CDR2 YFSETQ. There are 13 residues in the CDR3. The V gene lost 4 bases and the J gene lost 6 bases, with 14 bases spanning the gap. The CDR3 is CASSVGQEGEQYF. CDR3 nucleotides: TGCGCCAGCAGCGTAGGACAAGAGGGCGAGCAGTACTTC.

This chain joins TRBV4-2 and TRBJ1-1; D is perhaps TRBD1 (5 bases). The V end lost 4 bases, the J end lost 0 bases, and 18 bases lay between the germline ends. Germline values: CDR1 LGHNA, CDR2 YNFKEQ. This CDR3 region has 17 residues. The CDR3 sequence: CASSRTPGAHLNTEAFF. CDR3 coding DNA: TGTGCCAGCAGCCGCACCCCCGGGGCACATTTGAACACTGAAGCTTTCTTT.

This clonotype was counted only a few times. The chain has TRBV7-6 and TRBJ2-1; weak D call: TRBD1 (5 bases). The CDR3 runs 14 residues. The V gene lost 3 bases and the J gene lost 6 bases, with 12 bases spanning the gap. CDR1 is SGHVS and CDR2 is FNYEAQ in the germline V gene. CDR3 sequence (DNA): TGTGCCAGCAGCTTGGACAACGCCGTCAATGAGCAGTTCTTC. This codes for CASSLDNAVNEQFF.

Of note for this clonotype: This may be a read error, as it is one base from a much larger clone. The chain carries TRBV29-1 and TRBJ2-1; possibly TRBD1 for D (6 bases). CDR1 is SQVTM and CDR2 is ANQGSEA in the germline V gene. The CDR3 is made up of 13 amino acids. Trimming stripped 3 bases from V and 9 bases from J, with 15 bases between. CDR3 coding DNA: TGCAGCGTTGATTTCCCAGGGGTCGGTGAGCAGTTCTTC. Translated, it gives CSVDFPGVGEQFF.

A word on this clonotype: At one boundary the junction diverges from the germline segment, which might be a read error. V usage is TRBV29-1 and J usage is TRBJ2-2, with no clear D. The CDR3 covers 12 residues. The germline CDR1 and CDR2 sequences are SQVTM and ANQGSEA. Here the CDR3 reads CSVGLNAGELFF. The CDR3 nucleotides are TGCAGCGTTGGTCTGAACGCCGGGGAGCTGTTTTTT.

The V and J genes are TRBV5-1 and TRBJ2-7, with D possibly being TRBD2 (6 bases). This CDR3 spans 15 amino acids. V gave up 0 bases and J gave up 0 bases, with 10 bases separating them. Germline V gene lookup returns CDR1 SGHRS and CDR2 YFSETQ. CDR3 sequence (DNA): TGCGCCAGCAGCTTGGTTGGAGGGCGCTCCTACGAGCAGTACTTC. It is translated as CASSLVGGRSYEQYF.

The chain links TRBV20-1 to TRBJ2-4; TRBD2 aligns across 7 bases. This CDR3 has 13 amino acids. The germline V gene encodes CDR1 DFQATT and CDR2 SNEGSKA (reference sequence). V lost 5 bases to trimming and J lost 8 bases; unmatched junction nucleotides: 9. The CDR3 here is CSAGGLSGDIQYF. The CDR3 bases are TGCAGTGCTGGGGGACTAAGTGGAGACATTCAGTACTTC.

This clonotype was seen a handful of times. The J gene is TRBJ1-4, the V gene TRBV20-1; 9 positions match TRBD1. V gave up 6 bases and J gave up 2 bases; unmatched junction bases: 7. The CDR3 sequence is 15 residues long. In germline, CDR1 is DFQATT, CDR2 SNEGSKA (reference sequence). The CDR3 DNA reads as TGCAGTGCCCGTGGGACAGGGCGGACTAATGAAAAACTGTTTTTT. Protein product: CSARGTGRTNEKLFF.

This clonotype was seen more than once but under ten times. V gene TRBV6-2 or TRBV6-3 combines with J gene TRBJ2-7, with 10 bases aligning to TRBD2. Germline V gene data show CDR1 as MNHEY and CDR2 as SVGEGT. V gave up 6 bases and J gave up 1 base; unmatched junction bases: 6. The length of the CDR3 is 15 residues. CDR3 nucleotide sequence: TGTGCCAGCAGAAACGGACTAGCGGTTTCCTACGAGCAGTACTTC. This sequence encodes CASRNGLAVSYEQYF.

Written as DNA, the CDR3 is TGCAGTGCTAGAGCGGGCGGGAGTGGACGTAATGAGCAGTTCTTC. This sequence encodes CSARAGGSGRNEQFF. The chain recombines TRBV20-1 with TRBJ2-1; 7 bases are a match to TRBD2. V was pared by 1 base and J by 7 bases, with 10 bases of the junction left unmatched. Germline assignment: CDR1 DFQATT and CDR2 SNEGSKA (reference sequence). The CDR3 runs to 15 residues.